What follows are 15 T cell receptor beta chains derived from one specimen sequenced in a study of blood T cell repertoires in COVID-19. Produced via immunoSEQ multiplex PCR; TCRdb's table is partial and in-frame only. Among some 200,000 clones, 75% to 90% were seen once, and the ten largest hold under 9.5%. Input material: peripheral blood. Every receptor here comes from a woman in her fifties or sixties with acute or convalescent COVID-19.

A single count supports this clone. The chain recombines TRBV11-2 with TRBJ2-1, with 9 bases that match TRBD2. The trim removed 5 bases at V and 4 bases at J, leaving 6 bases unmatched. Germline V CDR1 and CDR2: SGHAT, FQNNGV. The CDR3 has 15 amino acids. CDR3 sequence reads: CASSTLAGPYNEQFF. CDR3 in DNA: TGTGCCAGCAGCACGCTAGCGGGGCCTTACAATGAGCAGTTCTTC.

This clone was observed a single time. This rearrangement joins TRBV6-5 to TRBJ2-3, with TRBD2 matching 9 bases. CDR1 MNHEY and CDR2 SVGAGI come from the germline V gene. The CDR3 spans 13 residues. CDR3 nucleotides: TGTGCTACAATGGCGGGAGGGCGAGATACGCAGTATTTT. Its protein is CATMAGGRDTQYF.

On this clone: Other DNA variants within this sample encode the same CDR3. The chain uses TRBV24-1 and TRBJ2-1, with TRBD2 identical over 9 bases. Germline lookup yields CDR1 KGHDR and CDR2 SFDVKD. The CDR3 contains 17 residues. After removal of 3 bases from V and 0 bases from J, the junction contained 5 bases not matched to a gene. CDR3 nucleotide sequence: TGTGCCACCAGTGATCCCCTAGCGGGAAGCTCCTACAATGAGCAGTTCTTC. Amino acid sequence: CATSDPLAGSSYNEQFF.

The chain joins TRBV4-1 to TRBJ1-4; tentatively, D is TRBD1 (5 bases). Germline values: CDR1 MGHRA, CDR2 YSYEKL. The V end lost 3 bases, the J end lost 7 bases, and 15 bases lay between the germline ends. CDR3 size: 15 residues. The CDR3 here is CASSHPQGNGEKLFF. The CDR3 bases are TGCGCCAGCAGCCACCCTCAGGGTAATGGTGAAAAACTGTTTTTT.

The V and J genes are TRBV5-1 and TRBJ1-2; 7 bases line up with TRBD1. The CDR3 runs 15 residues. Germline trimming cut 0 bases from V and 6 bases from J; bases unmatched to any gene: 8. CDR1 and CDR2 (germline): SGHRS, YFSETQ. The CDR3: CASSLGQGKENGYTF. In DNA form, the CDR3 reads TGCGCCAGCAGCTTGGGACAGGGCAAGGAAAATGGCTACACCTTC.

This rearrangement joins TRBV20-1 to TRBJ2-1; D is unresolved. CDR3 length: 13 residues. The germline V gene encodes CDR1 DFQATT and CDR2 SNEGSKA (reference sequence). Trimming took 3 bases from V and 10 from J, leaving 16 bases between them. The CDR3 DNA reads TGCAGTGCTAGTCCCGACTCCCGAGGCGAGCAGTTCTTC. The encoded protein is CSASPDSRGEQFF.

The rearrangement joins TRBV6-5 to TRBJ1-2; D is possibly TRBD1 (5 bases). The V end was cut by 0 bases, the J end by 8 bases, with 16 bases between. The CDR3 extends over 15 amino acids. The germline CDR1 and CDR2 sequences are MNHEY and SVGAGI. The CDR3 sequence is CASSYSGGGLRGYTF. The DNA of the CDR3 is TGTGCCAGCAGTTACTCCGGCGGGGGTCTGCGGGGCTACACCTTC.

V and J are TRBV3-1 (or the pseudogene TRBV3-2) and TRBJ2-4; 13 bases fit TRBD2. Germline CDR1 LGHDT, CDR2 YNNKEL (reference sequence). CDR3 size: 16 residues. The junction had 9 bases not matched to a gene; V was cut back by 5 bases and J by 8 bases. Written as DNA, the CDR3 is TGTGCCAGCAGCGCACTAGCGGGAGGGCCCGGGGACATTCAGTACTTC. Translated: CASSALAGGPGDIQYF.

V usage is TRBV18 and J usage is TRBJ1-1; D not resolved. Germline loops: CDR1 KGHSH, CDR2 LQKENI. The V end was cut by 3 bases, the J end by 8 bases, with 10 bases between. This CDR3 contains 12 residues. CDR3 residues: CASSPLGGEAFF. CDR3 coding DNA: TGTGCCAGCTCACCCCTAGGCGGGGAAGCTTTCTTT.

The gene calls are TRBV19 and TRBJ2-3, with D possibly TRBD1 on 5 matching bases. This CDR3 has 12 residues. Germline CDR1 is LNHDA and CDR2 is SQIVND (reference sequence). V was shortened by 6 bases and J by 2 bases, with 6 bases between the two germline ends. The CDR3, as DNA: TGTGCCAGTAGGGGGCCCACAGATACGCAGTATTTT. This translates into CASRGPTDTQYF.

The CDR3 nucleotides read TGTGCCAGCAGCGCCGACAGGGGAGGTGGCTACACCTTC. Residues: CASSADRGGGYTF. The genes are TRBV11-2 and TRBJ1-2; 8 bases fit TRBD1. V lost 5 bases, J lost 7 bases, and 6 bases stayed unmatched. This CDR3 has 13 residues. Germline CDR1 SGHAT, CDR2 FQNNGV.

V usage is TRBV4-2 and J usage is TRBJ2-1, with 8 bases identical to TRBD2. The V gene's germline CDR1 is LGHNA and CDR2 YNFKEQ. The V segment lost 1 base and the J segment 8 bases; nucleotides outside the gene matches: 7. The CDR3 spans 15 residues. The CDR3, as DNA: TGTGCCAGCAGCCAAGCGGGAGGGCCGGGGGATGAGCAGTTCTTC. Translation gives CASSQAGGPGDEQFF.

The chain recombines TRBV30 with TRBJ1-4; D is possibly TRBD1 (6 bases). The CDR3 loop spans 14 amino acids. Germline V gene lookup returns CDR1 GTSNPN and CDR2 SVGIG (reference sequence). V was clipped by 4 bases and J by 7 bases, with 16 bases between them. DNA of the CDR3: TGTGCCTGGATAGACGGGGGGCGCGGTGAAAAACTGTTTTTT. Protein: CAWIDGGRGEKLFF.

The rearrangement joins TRBV19 to TRBJ1-1; no clear D gene. The V and J ends lost 7 bases and 0 bases respectively, with 9 bases between them. The V gene's germline CDR1 is LNHDA and CDR2 SQIVND (reference sequence). The CDR3 has 13 residues. This chain's CDR3 is CASMSPMNTEAFF. Here the CDR3 DNA reads TGTGCCAGTATGAGCCCTATGAACACTGAAGCTTTCTTT.

The chain joins TRBV28 to TRBJ1-2; D unclear. The CDR3 is 14 residues long. Trimming removed 8 bases at V and 5 bases at J, with 18 bases between. From germline, CDR1 is MDHEN and CDR2 SYDVKM. In DNA form, the CDR3 reads TGTGCCAGCCGCGGGAGGCGGTCTAGATATGGCTACACCTTC. Amino acid sequence: CASRGRRSRYGYTF.